Shown below are 9 T cell receptor beta chains from a single sample sequenced in a study of CD8+CD57+ T cells in acquired aplastic anemia. Patients chosen for sequencing had shown CD8+CD57+ cell expansion by flow cytometry. TCR beta VDJ and CDR3 were profiled, and genomic DNA was the template. TCRdb processed the reads anew with MiXCR; each CDR3 protein has one entry. The data show 170,000 or so distinct CDR3 sequences, roughly 63% seen once. Specimen: sorted CD4+, CD8+, or CD8+CD57+ T cells (not recorded which) from PBMCs. Receptor source: a human donor with aplastic anemia.

To note about this clonotype: This clone may be a read error of a much larger clone one base away. The chain carries TRBV2 and TRBJ2-7; 8 bases are shared with TRBD2. With V trimmed by 5 bases and J by 6 bases, 6 bases remained unmatched. CDR1 and CDR2 (germline): SNHLY, FYNNEI. The CDR3 is made up of 13 amino acids. The CDR3 DNA follows: TGTGCCAGCAGTTTGGGCGGGGGGATCGAGCAGTACTTC. Translating gives CASSLGGGIEQYF.

The chain employs TRBV24-1 and TRBJ2-5; 12 positions agree with TRBD2. V gave up 1 base and J gave up 4 bases; unmatched junction bases: 6. This CDR3 is 17 amino acids long. In germline, CDR1 is KGHDR, CDR2 SFDVKD. The CDR3 DNA follows: TGTGCCACCAGTGATTTTTCGTCTAGCGGGGGGGCAGAGACCCAGTACTTC. Translation gives CATSDFSSSGGAETQYF.

J is TRBJ2-7 and V is TRBV10-3; 7 positions agree with TRBD2. With 6 bases clipped from V and 6 bases from J, the junction kept 11 bases outside the gene matches. Per germline, CDR1 ENHRY and CDR2 SYGVKD. This CDR3 is 14 amino acids long. The CDR3 here is CAISEGAGVGEQYF. The CDR3 DNA sequence: TGTGCCATCAGCGAAGGGGCGGGAGTGGGCGAGCAGTACTTC.

The table lists this clonotype with many counts. J is TRBJ2-1 and V is TRBV7-9; tentatively, D is TRBD2 (5 bases). V was clipped by 2 bases and J by 15 bases, with 14 bases between them. CDR3 size: 12 residues. The germline V gene encodes CDR1 SEHNR and CDR2 FQNEAQ (reference sequence). The CDR3 nucleotides are TGTGCCAGCAGCTTAAGTGGGAGTCAGTCGTTCTTC. Encoded protein: CASSLSGSQSFF. The full variable domain, completed using reference TRBV7-9 and TRBJ2-1, is DTGVSQNPRHKITKRGQNVTFRCDPISEHNRLYWYRQTLGQGPEFLTYFQNEAQLEKSRLLSDRFSAERPKGSFSTLEIQRTEQGDSAMYLCASSLSGSQSFFGPGTRLTVL.

This clonotype qualifies as medium-sized. V usage is TRBV20-1 and J usage is TRBJ2-7; no clear D gene. The CDR3 is 12 amino acids. CDR1 and CDR2 (germline): DFQATT, SNEGSKA (reference sequence). V was clipped by 0 bases and J by 7 bases, with 10 bases between them. The CDR3 spells CSARDLAEEQYF. In nucleotides, the CDR3 is TGCAGTGCTAGAGATCTTGCGGAAGAGCAGTACTTC.

Concerning this clonotype itself: Because the CDR3 is missing its conserved closing phenylalanine or tryptophan, this is likely a read error. The chain has TRBV7-3 and TRBJ2-2; D possibly corresponds to TRBD1 (5 bases). V was trimmed by 1 base and J by 7 bases, leaving 13 bases between them. Germline values: CDR1 SGHTA, CDR2 FQGTGA. The CDR3 contains 15 residues. CDR3 in DNA: TGTGCCAGCAGCTTAAGGGGCGAAACAAGCGGGGAGCTGTTTTCT. The encoded protein is CASSLRGETSGELFS.

The gene calls are TRBV12-3 or TRBV12-4 and TRBJ2-7, with D unresolved. V was pared by 4 bases and J by 4 bases, with 8 bases between. This CDR3 has 12 amino acids. CDR3 loop: CASSSTVYEQYF. The CDR3 DNA follows: TGTGCCAGCAGTTCTACAGTTTACGAGCAGTACTTC.

Comments on this clonotype: Germline is not matched at one junction end, which may reflect a read error. The rearrangement links TRBV5-4 to TRBJ2-7; 7 bases are a match to TRBD1. This CDR3 comprises 14 residues. Looked up from germline, CDR1 is SGHNT and CDR2 is YYREEE (reference sequence). The CDR3 protein is CASSFGRGSDEQYF. Here the CDR3 DNA reads TGTGCTAGCAGCTTCGGCAGGGGGAGCGACGAGCAGTACTTC. The full variable domain, its missing parts supplied by reference TRBV5-4 and TRBJ2-7, is ETGVTQSPTHLIKTRGQQVTLRCSSQSGHNTVSWYQQALGQGPQFIFQYYREEENGRGNFPPRFSGLQFPNYSSELNVNALELDDSALYLCASSFGRGSDEQYFGPGTRLTVT.

This clonotype has more than one count but fewer than ten. The chain employs TRBV7-9 and TRBJ2-2, with 8 bases aligning to TRBD1. The CDR3 contains 16 residues. CDR1 and CDR2 (germline): SEHNR, FQNEAQ (reference sequence). Germline trimming cut 5 bases from V and 1 base from J; bases unmatched to any gene: 6. CDR3 amino acids: CASSPFDRGNTGELFF. CDR3 in DNA: TGTGCCAGCAGCCCGTTCGACAGGGGGAACACCGGGGAGCTGTTTTTT.